These 32 T cell receptor beta chains were sequenced from one sample in a study of regulatory T cells in long-lasting Graves disease. The time point here: newly diagnosed GD, antithyroid drugs for less than 3 months. Extracted RNA from PBMCs served as the source of the TCR library. The TCR beta library used iRepertoire HTBI primers with Arm-PCR amplification of CDR3. TCRdb itself ran the multiplex PCR reads through MiXCR, one entry per CDR3 protein. The sample lists about 420,000 distinct CDR3 sequences, roughly 15% seen once, with 23% in the top ten. The data also belong to a second study, concerning T cells in Graves' hyperthyroidism and ophthalmopathy.

This specimen consisted of peripheral blood mononuclear cells (PBMCs), obtained at new diagnosis, from a patient treated with antithyroid drugs. These receptors were collected from a woman aged 18-29 years with Graves disease.

The V call is TRBV9, the J call TRBJ2-2, with a tentative D call TRBD2 (6 bases). The V and J ends lost 0 bases and 5 bases respectively, with 11 bases between them. This CDR3 contains 15 residues. Germline values: CDR1 SGDLS, CDR2 YYNGEE. The CDR3 here is CASSVVGTRTGELFF. The CDR3, as DNA: TGTGCCAGCAGCGTAGTCGGGACTCGGACCGGGGAGCTGTTTTTT.

This clonotype was detected many times. The rearrangement uses TRBV3-1 and TRBJ1-1; TRBD1 agrees at 7 bases. Germline V gene lookup returns CDR1 LGHDT and CDR2 YNNKEL (reference sequence). After removal of 5 bases from V and 1 base from J, the junction contained 4 bases not matched to a gene. The CDR3 spans 14 residues. CDR3 region: CASSLRQGNTEAFF. The CDR3, as DNA: TGTGCCAGCAGCTTAAGACAGGGGAACACTGAAGCTTTCTTT. The full variable domain, in which reference TRBV3-1 and TRBJ1-1 provide the parts outside the CDR3, is DTAVSQTPKYLVTQMGNDKSIKCEQNLGHDTMYWYKQDSKKFLKIMFSYNNKELIINETVPNRFSPKSPDKAHLNLHINSLELGDSAVYFCASSLRQGNTEAFFGQGTRLTVV.

The chain combines TRBV10-3 with TRBJ1-1; a weak D match, TRBD1 (5 bases). Trimming took 4 bases from V and 0 from J, leaving 12 bases between them. The germline gives CDR1 ENHRY, CDR2 SYGVKD. The CDR3 length is 15 residues. CDR3 sequence reads: CAISASGPMNTEAFF. DNA for the CDR3: TGTGCCATCAGTGCCTCGGGACCGATGAACACTGAAGCTTTCTTT.

This chain links TRBV6-9 with TRBJ2-5; 9 positions agree with TRBD1. CDR1 is MNHGY and CDR2 is SVAAGI in the germline V gene. The CDR3 is 16 residues long. J gave up 5 bases and V 3 bases, and 10 bases lay outside the gene matches. CDR3: CASSYGVDRGAETQYF. CDR3 nucleotides: TGTGCCAGCAGTTACGGGGTGGACAGGGGCGCCGAGACCCAGTACTTC.

This clonotype was observed many times. In nucleotides, the CDR3 is TGCGCCAGCAGCTTGGCAGCCCCTCAAGAGACCCAGTACTTC. Its translation is CASSLAAPQETQYF. V gene TRBV5-1 combines with J gene TRBJ2-5; D ambiguous. CDR1 is SGHRS and CDR2 is YFSETQ in the germline V gene. The CDR3 is 14 residues long. Trimming stripped 0 bases from V and 2 bases from J, with 8 bases between.

In regard to this clonotype: One end of the junction does not line up with germline, which may come from a read error. The chain is built from TRBV19 and TRBJ1-1; 8 bases fit TRBD1. Germline V lookup: CDR1 LNHDA, CDR2 SQIVND (reference sequence). The CDR3 runs 15 residues. The CDR3 DNA sequence: TGTGCCAGTGGTATTACACAACAGGGGGGAACTGAAGCTTTCTTT. It specifies CASGITQQGGTEAFF. Drawing the rest from reference TRBV19 and TRBJ1-1, the complete variable domain is DGGITQSPKYLFRKEGQNVTLSCEQNLNHDAMYWYRQDPGQGLRLIYYSQIVNDFQKGDIAEGYSVSREKKESFPLTVTSAQKNPTAFYLCASGITQQGGTEAFFGQGTRLTVV.

This clonotype was detected only a few times. The genes are TRBV20-1 and TRBJ1-2; D is perhaps TRBD1 (5 bases). This CDR3 comprises 14 residues. Germline CDR1 reads DFQATT; CDR2 reads SNEGSKA (reference sequence). The CDR3 DNA follows: TGCAGCGCACGGGACCCTAAAAGGGACTATGGCTACACCTTC. The encoded protein is CSARDPKRDYGYTF.

This clonotype was detected ten times or more. The chain has TRBV27 and TRBJ2-3; 12 bases align to TRBD2. With 4 bases clipped from V and 2 bases from J, the junction kept 13 bases outside the gene matches. The CDR3 contains 19 residues. Germline CDR1 is MNHEY and CDR2 is SMNVEV (reference sequence). DNA for the CDR3: TGTGCCAGCAGTTACCTAACACGACTAGCGGGAGATGTCACAGATACGCAGTATTTT. Its protein product is CASSYLTRLAGDVTDTQYF.

The chain carries TRBV7-6 and TRBJ2-1; D might be TRBD2 (6 bases). The germline CDR1 and CDR2 sequences are SGHVS and FNYEAQ. This CDR3 is 15 amino acids long. V was pared by 3 bases and J by 4 bases, with 13 bases between. The CDR3 DNA reads TGTGCCAGCAGCTTCGGGACTCGACCTTACAATGAGCAGTTCTTC. It codes for CASSFGTRPYNEQFF. Together with reference TRBV7-6 and TRBJ2-1, the CDR3 gives the full variable domain: GAGVSQSPRYKVTKRGQDVALRCDPISGHVSLYWYRQALGQGPEFLTYFNYEAQQDKSGLPNDRFSAERPEGSISTLTIQRTEQRDSAMYRCASSFGTRPYNEQFFGPGTRLTVL.

This clonotype was detected only a few times. The chain recombines TRBV7-9 with TRBJ2-1, with TRBD2 identical over 13 bases. From germline, CDR1 is SEHNR and CDR2 FQNEAQ (reference sequence). The length of the CDR3 is 19 residues. The junction had 10 bases not matched to a gene; V was cut back by 5 bases and J by 0 bases. The CDR3 spells CASSGFRTSGSSSYNEQFF. The CDR3 DNA sequence: TGTGCCAGCAGCGGATTTCGGACTAGCGGGAGTTCCTCCTACAATGAGCAGTTCTTC.

This clonotype was detected ten times or more. The chain employs TRBV3-1 and TRBJ2-5; 7 bases map to TRBD2. Germline V lookup: CDR1 LGHDT, CDR2 YNNKEL (reference sequence). This CDR3 comprises 13 residues. With 5 bases clipped from V and 1 base from J, the junction kept 1 base outside the gene matches. CDR3 in amino acids: CASSAGVQETQYF. In DNA form, the CDR3 reads TGTGCCAGCAGCGCGGGAGTCCAAGAGACCCAGTACTTC.

At least ten counts were recorded for this clonotype. The rearrangement joins TRBV11-3 to TRBJ2-1; 7 nucleotides align to TRBD2. The CDR3 extends over 17 amino acids. With 0 bases clipped from V and 0 bases from J, the junction kept 5 bases outside the gene matches. Germline loops: CDR1 SGHNT, CDR2 YENEEA. The CDR3 sequence is CASSLDLGGSSYNEQFF. The CDR3 bases are TGTGCCAGCAGCTTAGATCTGGGGGGGAGCTCCTACAATGAGCAGTTCTTC.

The chain employs TRBV7-9 and TRBJ2-5; D unresolved. The CDR3 loop spans 14 amino acids. The germline V gene has CDR1 SEHNR and CDR2 FQNEAQ (reference sequence). The V and J ends lost 3 bases and 1 base respectively, with 9 bases between them. CDR3 loop: CASSLLETQETQYF. CDR3 sequence (DNA): TGTGCCAGCAGCTTGTTAGAAACCCAAGAGACCCAGTACTTC.

V gene TRBV11-3 combines with J gene TRBJ2-2, with a weak D call TRBD2 (5 bases). The CDR3 sequence is 14 residues long. The germline V gene has CDR1 SGHNT and CDR2 YENEEA. V was trimmed by 4 bases and J by 7 bases, leaving 13 bases between them. The CDR3 reads CASSSFSEGGELFF. In nucleotides, the CDR3 is TGTGCCAGCAGCTCCTTTTCCGAGGGCGGGGAGCTGTTTTTT.

This clonotype came up a few times. CDR3 sequence reads: CATDSPGNTIYF. The CDR3 coding sequence is TGTGCCACCGATTCCCCTGGAAACACCATATATTTT. V usage is TRBV28 and J usage is TRBJ1-3; D unclear. This CDR3 comprises 12 residues. Looked up from germline, CDR1 is MDHEN and CDR2 is SYDVKM. Between the trimmed V and J ends, which lost 10 bases and 2 bases, there was a span of 9 bases.

This clonotype was found once. The V gene is TRBV4-1, the J gene TRBJ2-3; 8 bases are shared with TRBD2. The CDR3 runs to 16 residues. The V and J ends lost 2 bases and 5 bases, in that order; junction bases with no gene match: 9. CDR1 and CDR2 (germline): MGHRA, YSYEKL. The CDR3 nucleotides are TGCGCCAGCAGCCAACCGATGGGGCTAGCGGGAGATACGCAGTATTTT. It codes for CASSQPMGLAGDTQYF.

This rearrangement joins TRBV19 to TRBJ2-3, with D maybe TRBD1 (5 bases). Per the germline V gene, CDR1 is LNHDA and CDR2 is SQIVND (reference sequence). This CDR3 has 16 residues. Trimming took 5 bases from V and 0 from J, leaving 15 bases between them. The CDR3 here is CASSGWATESTDTQYF. CDR3 nucleotides: TGTGCCAGTAGTGGATGGGCGACAGAGAGCACAGATACGCAGTATTTT.

This clonotype has more than one count but fewer than ten. The chain recombines TRBV28 with TRBJ2-1; possible D gene TRBD1, 5 bases. Germline CDR1 is MDHEN and CDR2 is SYDVKM. This CDR3 region has 14 residues. Trimming left V 5 bases short and J 3 bases short, with 11 bases between. In DNA, the CDR3 is TGTGCCAGCAGTGCCCTGACAGTCTACAATGAGCAGTTCTTC. Translated: CASSALTVYNEQFF.

In its sample, this clonotype was seen many times. The chain employs TRBV28 and TRBJ1-1, with D tentatively TRBD1 (5 bases). Per germline, CDR1 MDHEN and CDR2 SYDVKM. CDR3 length: 15 residues. Trimming removed 2 bases from V and 2 bases from J, with 12 bases in between. CDR3 DNA sequence: TGTGCCAGCAGTTTAGGGGGGGTTCTTAACACTGAAGCTTTCTTT. The encoded protein is CASSLGGVLNTEAFF.

At least ten counts were recorded for this clonotype. The chain joins TRBV30 to TRBJ1-1, with a possible D match to TRBD1 (6 bases). The germline CDR1 and CDR2 sequences are GTSNPN and SVGIG (reference sequence). Trimming cost V 0 bases and J 4 bases, with 6 bases left between them. The CDR3 is 12 residues long. The DNA for the CDR3 is TGTGCCTGGAGTGTAGGGGGCACTGAAGCTTTCTTT. Translated: CAWSVGGTEAFF.

This clonotype occurred a few times. The chain links TRBV29-1 to TRBJ2-2; D gene ambiguous. V was pared by 0 bases and J by 8 bases, with 10 bases between. Germline loops: CDR1 SQVTM, CDR2 ANQGSEA. The CDR3 totals 13 residues. CDR3 sequence reads: CSVEELVGGELFF. The CDR3 DNA reads TGCAGCGTTGAAGAATTAGTTGGAGGGGAGCTGTTTTTT.

V gene TRBV27 combines with J gene TRBJ2-7; 13 positions match TRBD2. CDR1 and CDR2 from the germline V gene are MNHEY and SMNVEV (reference sequence). The CDR3 spans 16 residues. V lost 7 bases and J lost 4; bases outside the gene matches: 10. CDR3 in DNA: TGTGCCAGCAACCCTCCCGGACTAGCGGGAGTTTACGAGCAGTACTTC. As protein: CASNPPGLAGVYEQYF.

This clonotype has at least ten counts. V usage is TRBV5-1 and J usage is TRBJ2-7; no clear D gene. The ends were cut back, 2 bases at V and 3 bases at J, with 15 bases in the middle. This CDR3 region has 15 residues. Germline V CDR1 and CDR2: SGHRS, YFSETQ. CDR3 sequence (DNA): TGCGCCAGCAGCTTAATTCCGACAAACGACTACGAGCAGTACTTC. The encoded protein is CASSLIPTNDYEQYF.

This clonotype was counted ten times or more. This chain joins TRBV6-1 and TRBJ2-7; possible D gene TRBD2, 6 bases. The CDR3 is made up of 14 amino acids. Germline CDR1 MNHNS, CDR2 SASEGT. V gave up 5 bases and J gave up 2 bases, with 13 bases separating them. The CDR3 nucleotides read TGTGCCAGCAGTACGGGACTCCCTACCTACGAGCAGTACTTC. Encoded protein: CASSTGLPTYEQYF.

A few counts support this clonotype. The chain has TRBV7-2 and TRBJ1-1, with 8 bases identical to TRBD1. This CDR3 comprises 14 residues. V trimming: 2 bases; J trimming: 10 bases; junction bases outside the gene matches: 9. Per germline, CDR1 SGHTA and CDR2 FQGNSA. CDR3 in DNA: TGTGCCAGCAGCTTACGGACAACAGGGACAGGAGCTTTCTTT. Its translation: CASSLRTTGTGAFF.

This clonotype was counted between two and nine times. V is TRBV3-1 and J is TRBJ1-1; 7 bases are shared with TRBD1. With V trimmed by 2 bases and J by 8 bases, 14 bases remained unmatched. This CDR3 is 16 amino acids long. Germline values: CDR1 LGHDT, CDR2 YNNKEL (reference sequence). This CDR3 reads CASSQPSGGQPQEAFF. CDR3 nucleotide sequence: TGTGCCAGCAGCCAACCCTCGGGGGGACAGCCGCAGGAAGCTTTCTTT.

This clonotype has just a few counts. The chain joins TRBV5-1 to TRBJ2-2; TRBD2 might be the D (5 bases). Germline CDR1 SGHRS, CDR2 YFSETQ. V was clipped by 2 bases and J by 6 bases, with 11 bases between them. The CDR3 spans 14 residues. The CDR3 loop reads CASSLVAGPGELFF. CDR3 nucleotides: TGCGCCAGCAGCTTAGTCGCGGGCCCCGGGGAGCTGTTTTTT. Complete variable domain (other parts from reference TRBV5-1 and TRBJ2-2): KAGVTQTPRYLIKTRGQQVTLSCSPISGHRSVSWYQQTPGQGLQFLFEYFSETQRNKGNFPGRFSGRQFSNSRSEMNVSTLELGDSALYLCASSLVAGPGELFFGEGSRLTVL.

This clonotype has at least ten counts. The rearrangement joins TRBV28 to TRBJ2-2, with TRBD2 matching over 11 bases. After removal of 5 bases from V and 7 bases from J, the junction contained 15 bases not matched to a gene. The germline gives CDR1 MDHEN, CDR2 SYDVKM. The CDR3 spans 18 residues. CDR3 protein: CASSLPSGLAGGVGELFF. For the CDR3, the DNA is TGTGCCAGCAGTCTACCCTCAGGGCTAGCGGGAGGTGTCGGGGAGCTGTTTTTT.

This clonotype was seen a handful of times. The chain is built from TRBV28 and TRBJ2-5, with D perhaps given as TRBD1 or TRBD2 (5 bases each). V dropped 6 bases and J dropped 2 bases, with 13 bases sitting between them. Per the germline V gene, CDR1 is MDHEN and CDR2 is SYDVKM. The CDR3 extends over 14 amino acids. The CDR3 region is CASRLRGKQETQYF. The CDR3 nucleotides are TGTGCCAGCAGATTGAGGGGAAAACAAGAGACCCAGTACTTC.

The sample holds many counts of this clonotype. The chain uses TRBV5-1 and TRBJ2-3; TRBD1 matches 8 bases. The length of the CDR3 is 16 residues. The V gene end was trimmed by 2 bases and the J gene end by 3 bases; junction bases not matched to a gene: 8. Germline CDR1 is SGHRS and CDR2 is YFSETQ. In DNA, the CDR3 is TGCGCCAGCAGCTTTCAGGGGGCGAGTGGTACAGATACGCAGTATTTT. This translates into CASSFQGASGTDTQYF.

This clonotype was detected a few times. The gene calls are TRBV20-1 and TRBJ2-1, with 12 bases aligning to TRBD1. V dropped 5 bases and J dropped 6; count of bases not matched to a gene: 5. Germline-derived CDR1 and CDR2 are DFQATT and SNEGSKA (reference sequence). This CDR3 region has 14 residues. The CDR3 loop is CSARDRGRVNEQFF. The CDR3 DNA follows: TGCAGTGCTCGGGACAGGGGGCGCGTCAATGAGCAGTTCTTC.

This clonotype showed up many times. V gene TRBV28 combines with J gene TRBJ2-5; TRBD2 agrees at 9 bases. This CDR3 contains 14 residues. With 6 bases clipped from V and 5 bases from J, the junction kept 7 bases outside the gene matches. The germline CDR1 and CDR2 sequences are MDHEN and SYDVKM. DNA for the CDR3: TGTGCCAGCAGGACTTTAGCGGGAGTGGAGACCCAGTACTTC. Protein: CASRTLAGVETQYF.